A single sample gave rise to the 9 T cell receptor beta chains below, sequenced in a study of CD8+CD57+ T cells in acquired aplastic anemia. Both TCR beta VDJ combination and CDR3 sequence profiling were carried out. Genomic DNA was the template for this profiling. Using its own MiXCR run on the reads, TCRdb lists one record per CDR3 protein. This table has about 180,000 distinct CDR3 sequences, about half appearing once. Sequenced input: sorted CD4+, CD8+, or CD8+CD57+ T cells (not recorded which) from PBMCs. These TCRs come from a human donor in good health.

This clonotype appeared many times. The chain couples TRBV15 to TRBJ2-7, with D possibly matching TRBD2 (7 bases). The CDR3 totals 16 residues. The V gene lost 1 base and the J gene lost 0 bases, with 13 bases spanning the gap. Per germline, CDR1 LNHNV and CDR2 YYDKDF (reference sequence). In DNA, the CDR3 is TGTGCCACCAGCAGAGGGGGGGGACAATCCTCCTACGAGCAGTACTTC. This sequence encodes CATSRGGGQSSYEQYF.

In this sample, this clonotype turned up a few times. The chain carries TRBV28 and TRBJ1-1; no definite D call. The V end lost 5 bases, the J end lost 7 bases, and 8 bases lay between the germline ends. The CDR3 has 11 amino acids. From germline, CDR1 is MDHEN and CDR2 SYDVKM. CDR3 DNA: TGTGCCAGCAGTCTCAATCTTGAAGCTTTCTTT. Its translation: CASSLNLEAFF.

The rearrangement links TRBV15 to TRBJ2-5, with 8 bases that match TRBD2. The germline CDR1 and CDR2 sequences are LNHNV and YYDKDF (reference sequence). With V trimmed by 3 bases and J by 1 base, 10 bases remained unmatched. The CDR3 loop spans 17 amino acids. The CDR3 is CATSRGWHRGGQETQYF. The DNA for the CDR3 is TGTGCCACCAGCAGGGGTTGGCATCGGGGGGGCCAAGAGACCCAGTACTTC.

The CDR3 nucleotides are TGTGCCAGTAGAACCAGCCGGGAGAGTAATGAGCAGTTCTTC. Amino acid sequence: CASRTSRESNEQFF. J is TRBJ2-1 and V is TRBV19, with D perhaps matching TRBD2 (6 bases). V was pared by 6 bases and J by 7 bases, with 16 bases between. CDR1 and CDR2 from the germline V gene are LNHDA and SQIVND (reference sequence). The CDR3 runs to 14 residues.

The CDR3 DNA reads TGTGCCAGCGGCCGTACGGGAGACAGCTACAATGAGCAGTTCTTC. This translates into CASGRTGDSYNEQFF. The chain links TRBV6-1 to TRBJ2-1; tentative D call: TRBD2 (6 bases). V was pared by 8 bases and J by 3 bases, with 17 bases between. This CDR3 has 15 amino acids. The germline V gene has CDR1 MNHNS and CDR2 SASEGT.

The chain links TRBV19 to TRBJ1-2; D gene unclear. The CDR3 is 15 amino acids. Trimming cost V 5 bases and J 2 bases, with 15 bases left between them. Germline-derived CDR1 and CDR2 are LNHDA and SQIVND (reference sequence). The CDR3 nucleotides are TGTGCCAGTAGTCCGACGCCCTTAGGAAACTATGGCTACACCTTC. Its protein product is CASSPTPLGNYGYTF.

This clonotype has a single count. The rearrangement links TRBV10-2 to TRBJ2-1; D not resolved. The CDR3 consists of 16 residues. V was cut by 3 bases and J by 2 bases, with 14 bases left in between. In germline, CDR1 is WSHSY, CDR2 SAAADI. The CDR3 coding sequence is TGCGCCAGCAGTGAAGGATTCCCGACTCCCTACAATGAGCAGTTCTTC. This translates into CASSEGFPTPYNEQFF.

V usage is TRBV14 and J usage is TRBJ2-7; TRBD2 might be the D (6 bases). Germline-derived CDR1 and CDR2 are SGHDN and FVKESK. This CDR3 comprises 16 residues. The V end was cut by 4 bases, the J end by 0 bases, with 16 bases between. This CDR3 is CASSPIGVAASYEQYF. CDR3 coding DNA: TGTGCCAGCAGCCCCATAGGGGTAGCGGCCTCCTACGAGCAGTACTTC.

The genes are TRBV7-9 and TRBJ1-1; D gene uncertain. In germline, CDR1 is SEHNR, CDR2 FQNEAQ (reference sequence). The V gene lost 3 bases and the J gene lost 5 bases, with 10 bases spanning the gap. The CDR3 extends over 13 amino acids. This CDR3 reads CASSFSVGTEAFF. For the CDR3, the DNA is TGTGCCAGCAGCTTCTCGGTGGGAACTGAAGCTTTCTTT.